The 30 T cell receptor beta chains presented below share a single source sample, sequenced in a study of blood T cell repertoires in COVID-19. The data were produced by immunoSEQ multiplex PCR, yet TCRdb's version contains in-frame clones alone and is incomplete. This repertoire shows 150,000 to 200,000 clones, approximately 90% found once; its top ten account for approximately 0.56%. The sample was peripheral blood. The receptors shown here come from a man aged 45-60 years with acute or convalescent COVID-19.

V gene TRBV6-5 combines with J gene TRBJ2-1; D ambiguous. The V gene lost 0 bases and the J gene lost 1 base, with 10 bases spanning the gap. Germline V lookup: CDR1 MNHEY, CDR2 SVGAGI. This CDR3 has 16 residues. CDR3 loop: CASSYSGLRSYNEQFF. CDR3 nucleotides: TGTGCCAGCAGTTACTCCGGCCTGAGGTCCTACAATGAGCAGTTCTTC.

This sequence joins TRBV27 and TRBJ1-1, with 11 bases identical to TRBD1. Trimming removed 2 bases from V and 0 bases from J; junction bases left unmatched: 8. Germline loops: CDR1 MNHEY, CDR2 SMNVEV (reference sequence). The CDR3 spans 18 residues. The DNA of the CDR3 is TGTGCCAGCAGTTTAGGTCCGGGACAGGGGGATATGAACACTGAAGCTTTCTTT. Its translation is CASSLGPGQGDMNTEAFF.

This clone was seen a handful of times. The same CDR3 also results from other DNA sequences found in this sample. This CDR3 reads CASSTLDRGYGYTF. The CDR3, as DNA: TGTGCCAGCAGCACTCTGGACAGGGGCTATGGCTACACCTTC. The chain couples TRBV5-8 to TRBJ1-2; 9 nucleotides align to TRBD1. V was pared by 4 bases and J by 4 bases, with 5 bases of the junction left unmatched. Germline values: CDR1 SGHTS, CDR2 YDEGEE. This CDR3 spans 14 amino acids.

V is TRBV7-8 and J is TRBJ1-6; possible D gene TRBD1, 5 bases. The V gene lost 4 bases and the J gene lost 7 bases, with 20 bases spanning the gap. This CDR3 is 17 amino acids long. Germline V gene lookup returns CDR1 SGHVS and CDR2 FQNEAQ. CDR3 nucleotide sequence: TGTGCCAGCAGCTCGCAGTACCCAGGGTCCCTAAATTCACCCCTCCACTTT. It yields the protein CASSSQYPGSLNSPLHF. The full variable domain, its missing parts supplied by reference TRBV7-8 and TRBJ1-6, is GAGVSQSPRYKVAKRGQDVALRCDPISGHVSLFWYQQALGQGPEFLTYFQNEAQLDKSGLPSDRFFAERPEGSVSTLKIQRTQQEDSAVYLCASSSQYPGSLNSPLHFGNGTRLTVT.

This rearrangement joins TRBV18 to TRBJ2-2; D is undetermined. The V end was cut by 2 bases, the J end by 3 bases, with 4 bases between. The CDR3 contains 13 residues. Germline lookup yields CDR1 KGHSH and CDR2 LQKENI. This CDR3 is CASSPRDTGELFF. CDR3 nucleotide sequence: TGTGCCAGCTCACCAAGAGACACCGGGGAGCTGTTTTTT.

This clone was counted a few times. CDR3 region: CASSLIGQASHQPQHF. In DNA, the CDR3 is TGTGCCAGCAGCTTGATTGGACAGGCCTCTCATCAGCCCCAGCATTTT. The chain links TRBV5-8 to TRBJ1-5; 7 bases agree with TRBD1. CDR1 SGHTS and CDR2 YDEGEE come from the germline V gene. The CDR3 consists of 16 residues. Trimming took 1 base from V and 5 from J; bases not matched to a gene: 9.

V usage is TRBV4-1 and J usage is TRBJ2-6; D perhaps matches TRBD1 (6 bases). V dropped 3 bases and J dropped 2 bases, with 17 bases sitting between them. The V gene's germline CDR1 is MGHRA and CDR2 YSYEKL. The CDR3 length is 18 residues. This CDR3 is CASSHKPGQSTGANVLTF. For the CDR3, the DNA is TGCGCCAGCAGCCACAAACCGGGACAATCCACTGGGGCCAACGTCCTGACTTTC.

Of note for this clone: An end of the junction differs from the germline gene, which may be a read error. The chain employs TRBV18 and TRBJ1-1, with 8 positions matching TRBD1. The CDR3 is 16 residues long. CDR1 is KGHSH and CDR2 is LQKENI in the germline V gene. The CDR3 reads CASSPQTGDGFTEAFF. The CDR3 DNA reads TGTGCCAGCTCCCCACAGACAGGGGATGGCTTCACTGAAGCTTTCTTT.

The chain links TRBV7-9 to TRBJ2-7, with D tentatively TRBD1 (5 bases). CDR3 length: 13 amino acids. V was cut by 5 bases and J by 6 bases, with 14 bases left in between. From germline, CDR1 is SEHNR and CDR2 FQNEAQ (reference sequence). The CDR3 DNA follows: TGTGCCAGCAGCCAGAAGGGGATTACCGAGCAGTACGTC. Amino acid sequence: CASSQKGITEQYV.

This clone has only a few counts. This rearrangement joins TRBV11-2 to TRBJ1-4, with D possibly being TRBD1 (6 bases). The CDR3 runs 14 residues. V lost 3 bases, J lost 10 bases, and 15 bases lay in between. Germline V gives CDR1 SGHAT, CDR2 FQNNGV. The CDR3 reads CASSFLGAKGKLFF. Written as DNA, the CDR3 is TGTGCCAGCAGCTTTCTGGGGGCCAAGGGAAAACTGTTTTTT.

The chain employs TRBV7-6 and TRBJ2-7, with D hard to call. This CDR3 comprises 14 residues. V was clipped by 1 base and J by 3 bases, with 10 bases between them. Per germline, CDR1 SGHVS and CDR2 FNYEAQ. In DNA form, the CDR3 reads TGTGCCAGCAGCTTAGGGCCGCAGAACTACGAGCAGTACGTC. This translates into CASSLGPQNYEQYV.

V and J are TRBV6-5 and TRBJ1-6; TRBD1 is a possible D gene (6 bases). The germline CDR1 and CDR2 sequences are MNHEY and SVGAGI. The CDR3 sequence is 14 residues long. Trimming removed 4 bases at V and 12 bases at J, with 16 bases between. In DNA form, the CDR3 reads TGTGCCAGCAGTTCCTCATACAGGGACCAACCCCTCCACTTT. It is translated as CASSSSYRDQPLHF.

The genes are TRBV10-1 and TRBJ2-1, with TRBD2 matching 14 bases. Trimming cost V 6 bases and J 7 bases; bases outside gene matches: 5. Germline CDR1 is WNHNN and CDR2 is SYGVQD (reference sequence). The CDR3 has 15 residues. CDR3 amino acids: CASSPGTSGSNEQFF. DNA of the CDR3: TGCGCCAGCAGCCCCGGGACTAGCGGGAGTAATGAGCAGTTCTTC.

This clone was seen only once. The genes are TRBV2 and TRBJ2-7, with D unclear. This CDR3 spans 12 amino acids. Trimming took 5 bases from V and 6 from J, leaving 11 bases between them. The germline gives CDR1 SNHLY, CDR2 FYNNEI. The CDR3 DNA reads TGTGCCAGCAGTCCTACAGATCTCGAGCAGTACGTC. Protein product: CASSPTDLEQYV.

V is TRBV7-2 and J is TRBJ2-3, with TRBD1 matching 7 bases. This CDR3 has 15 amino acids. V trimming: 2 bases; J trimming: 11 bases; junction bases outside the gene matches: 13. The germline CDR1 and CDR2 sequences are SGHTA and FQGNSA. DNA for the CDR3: TGTGCCAGCAGCTTAAATTCCGTCCAGGGGGTGAGGCAGTATTTT. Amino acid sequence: CASSLNSVQGVRQYF. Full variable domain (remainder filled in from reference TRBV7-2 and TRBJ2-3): GAGVSQSPSNKVTEKGKDVELRCDPISGHTALYWYRQSLGQGLEFLIYFQGNSAPDKSGLPSDRFSAERTGGSVSTLTIQRTQQEDSAVYLCASSLNSVQGVRQYFGPGTRLTVL.

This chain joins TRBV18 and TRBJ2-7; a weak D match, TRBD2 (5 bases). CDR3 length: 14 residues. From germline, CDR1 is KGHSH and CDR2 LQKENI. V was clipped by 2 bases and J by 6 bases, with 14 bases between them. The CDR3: CASSPNILGGEQYF. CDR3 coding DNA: TGTGCCAGCTCACCAAATATACTAGGCGGCGAGCAGTACTTC. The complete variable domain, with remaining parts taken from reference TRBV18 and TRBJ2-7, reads NAGVMQNPRHLVRRRGQEARLRCSPMKGHSHVYWYRQLPEEGLKFMVYLQKENIIDESGMPKERFSAEFPKEGPSILRIQQVVRGDSAAYFCASSPNILGGEQYFGPGTRLTVT.

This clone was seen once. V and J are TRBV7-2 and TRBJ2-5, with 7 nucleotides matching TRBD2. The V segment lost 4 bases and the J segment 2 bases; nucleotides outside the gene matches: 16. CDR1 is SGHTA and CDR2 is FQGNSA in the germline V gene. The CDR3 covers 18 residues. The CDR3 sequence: CASSSFPVLGGFQETQYF. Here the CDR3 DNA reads TGTGCCAGCAGCTCATTCCCCGTTCTCGGGGGGTTTCAAGAGACCCAGTACTTC.

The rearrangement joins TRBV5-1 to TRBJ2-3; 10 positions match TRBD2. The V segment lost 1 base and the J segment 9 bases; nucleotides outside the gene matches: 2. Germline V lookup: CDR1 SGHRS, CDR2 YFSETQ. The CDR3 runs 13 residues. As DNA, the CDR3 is TGCGCCAGCAGCTTGATACTAGCGGGGACGCAGTATTTT. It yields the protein CASSLILAGTQYF.

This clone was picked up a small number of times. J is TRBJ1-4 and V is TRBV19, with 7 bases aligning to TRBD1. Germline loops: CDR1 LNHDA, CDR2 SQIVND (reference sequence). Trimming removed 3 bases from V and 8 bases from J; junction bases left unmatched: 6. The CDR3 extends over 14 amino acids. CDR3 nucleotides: TGTGCCAGTAGTATTACAGGGGTTGACGAAAAACTGTTTTTT. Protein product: CASSITGVDEKLFF.

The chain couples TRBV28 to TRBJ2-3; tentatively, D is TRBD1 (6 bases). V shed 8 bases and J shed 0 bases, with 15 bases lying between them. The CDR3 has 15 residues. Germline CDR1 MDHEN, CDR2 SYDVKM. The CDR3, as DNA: TGTGCCAGCCGACCTCCTACAGGGAGCACAGATACGCAGTATTTT. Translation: CASRPPTGSTDTQYF.

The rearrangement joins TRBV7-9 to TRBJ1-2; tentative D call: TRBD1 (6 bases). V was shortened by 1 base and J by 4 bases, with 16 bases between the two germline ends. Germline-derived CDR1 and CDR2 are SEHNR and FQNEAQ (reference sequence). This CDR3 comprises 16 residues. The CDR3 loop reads CASSLGGTRTFYGYTF. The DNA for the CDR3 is TGTGCCAGCAGCTTAGGGGGGACACGAACCTTCTATGGCTACACCTTC.

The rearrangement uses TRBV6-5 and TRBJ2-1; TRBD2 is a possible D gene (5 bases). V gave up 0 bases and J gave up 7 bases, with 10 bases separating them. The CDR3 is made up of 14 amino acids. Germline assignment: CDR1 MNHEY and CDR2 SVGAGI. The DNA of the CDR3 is TGTGCCAGCAGTTACTCGCGACTAACGAATGAGCAGTTCTTC. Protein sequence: CASSYSRLTNEQFF.

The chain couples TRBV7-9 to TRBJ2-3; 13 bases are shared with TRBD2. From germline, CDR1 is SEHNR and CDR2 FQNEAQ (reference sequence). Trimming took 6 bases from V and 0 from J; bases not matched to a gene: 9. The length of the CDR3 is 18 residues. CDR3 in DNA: TGTGCCAGCAGTCCTGGACTAGCGGGAGTGTCTAGCACAGATACGCAGTATTTT. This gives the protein CASSPGLAGVSSTDTQYF.

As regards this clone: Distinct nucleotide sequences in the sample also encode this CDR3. The CDR3 DNA reads TGTGCCAGCAGGACAGGACAGGGCAACACCGGGGAGCTGTTTTTT. This gives the protein CASRTGQGNTGELFF. The chain has TRBV6-5 and TRBJ2-2; the match to TRBD1 covers 8 bases. This CDR3 has 15 residues. V trimming: 6 bases; J trimming: 2 bases; junction bases outside the gene matches: 5. In germline, CDR1 is MNHEY, CDR2 SVGAGI.

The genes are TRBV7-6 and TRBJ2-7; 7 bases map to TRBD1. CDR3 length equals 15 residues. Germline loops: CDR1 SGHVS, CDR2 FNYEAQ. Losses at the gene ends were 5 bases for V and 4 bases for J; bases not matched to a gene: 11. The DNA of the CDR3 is TGTGCCAGCAGCCCCACCCGGGACAGTTCGTACGAGCAGTACTTC. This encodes CASSPTRDSSYEQYF.

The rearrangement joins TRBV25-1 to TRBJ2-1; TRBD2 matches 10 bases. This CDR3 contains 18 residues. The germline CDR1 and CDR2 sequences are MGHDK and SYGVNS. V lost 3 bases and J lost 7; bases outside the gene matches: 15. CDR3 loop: CASSERPGGLAGVNEQFF. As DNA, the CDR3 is TGTGCCAGCAGTGAGAGGCCAGGGGGTCTAGCGGGGGTTAATGAGCAGTTCTTC. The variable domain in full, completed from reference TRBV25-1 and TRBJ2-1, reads EADIYQTPRYLVIGTGKKITLECSQTMGHDKMYWYQQDPGMELHLIHYSYGVNSTEKGDLSSESTVSRIRTEHFPLTLESARPSHTSQYLCASSERPGGLAGVNEQFFGPGTRLTVL.

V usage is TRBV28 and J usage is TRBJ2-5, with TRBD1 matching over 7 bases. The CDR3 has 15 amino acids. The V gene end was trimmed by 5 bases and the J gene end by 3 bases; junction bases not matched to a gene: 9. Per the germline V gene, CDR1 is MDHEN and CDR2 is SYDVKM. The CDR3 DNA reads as TGTGCCAGCAGTCGAACGGGACAGAACAAAGAGACCCAGTACTTC. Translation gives CASSRTGQNKETQYF.

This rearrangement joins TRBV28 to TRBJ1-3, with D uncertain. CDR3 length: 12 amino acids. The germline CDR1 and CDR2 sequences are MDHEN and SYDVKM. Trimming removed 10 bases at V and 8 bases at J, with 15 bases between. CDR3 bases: TGTGCCACCTCGGGGATGGGAGACACCATATATTTT. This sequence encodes CATSGMGDTIYF.

Written as DNA, the CDR3 is TGTGCCAGCAGTTCGGGGGGAATTAACACTGAAGCTTTCTTT. Protein product: CASSSGGINTEAFF. This rearrangement joins TRBV28 to TRBJ1-1; D may be TRBD1 (5 bases). The germline gives CDR1 MDHEN, CDR2 SYDVKM. Trimming removed 4 bases at V and 2 bases at J, with 11 bases between. The CDR3 spans 14 residues.

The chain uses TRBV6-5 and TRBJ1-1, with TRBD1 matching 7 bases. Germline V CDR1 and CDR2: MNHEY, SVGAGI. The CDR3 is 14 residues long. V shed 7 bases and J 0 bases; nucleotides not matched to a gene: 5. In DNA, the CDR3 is TGTGCCAGCAAACAGGGGCCCTTGAACACTGAAGCTTTCTTT. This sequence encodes CASKQGPLNTEAFF.